Here is one TCR beta chain with its context. Its antigen is unknown. This record comes from a study of OX40 agonist ivuxolimab in advanced cancers. The data were produced by immunoSEQ multiplex PCR, yet TCRdb's version contains in-frame clones alone and is incomplete. The sample yields around 58,000 clones, roughly 86% seen once. Germline V gives CDR1 ENHRY, CDR2 SYGVKD. The CDR3 runs to 13 residues. Study results and limitations: CD8+ T cells averaged more expanded clones than CD4+.

The receptor was derived from an adult with an advanced solid tumor such as melanoma, head and neck, liver or kidney cancer. This specimen was CD4+ or CD8+ T cells sorted from blood, taken in a trial of the OX40 agonist ivuxolimab. The rearrangement joins TRBV10-3 to TRBJ2-5; D remains ambiguous. Judging by the DNA end, TRBJ2-7 fits better; the J call may be wrong. The CDR3 is CAISEPDRYEQYF. Here the CDR3 DNA reads TGTGCCATCAGTGAGCCGGACCGTTACGAGCAGTACTTC.